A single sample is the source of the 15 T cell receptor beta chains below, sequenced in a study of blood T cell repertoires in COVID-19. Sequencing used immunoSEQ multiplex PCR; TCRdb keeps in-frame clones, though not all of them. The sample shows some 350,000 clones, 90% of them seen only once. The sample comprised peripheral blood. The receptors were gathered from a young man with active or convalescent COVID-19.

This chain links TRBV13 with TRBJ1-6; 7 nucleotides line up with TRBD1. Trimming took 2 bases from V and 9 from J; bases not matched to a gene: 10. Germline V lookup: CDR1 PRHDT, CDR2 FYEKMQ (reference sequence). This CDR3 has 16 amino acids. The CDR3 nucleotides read TGTGCCAGCAGCTTATCATTGGGCAGGGGGAGTTCACCCCTCCACTTT. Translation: CASSLSLGRGSSPLHF.

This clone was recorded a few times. The CDR3 protein is CASSQVGSSYNSPLHF. The CDR3 DNA is TGCGCCAGCAGCCAAGTGGGGAGCTCCTATAATTCACCCCTCCACTTT. The chain is built from TRBV4-3 and TRBJ1-6; D ambiguous. The CDR3 length is 16 residues. Germline V gene sequence: CDR1 LGHNA, CDR2 YSLEER. The germline V and J ends were trimmed by 1 base and 0 bases, with 7 bases remaining between them.

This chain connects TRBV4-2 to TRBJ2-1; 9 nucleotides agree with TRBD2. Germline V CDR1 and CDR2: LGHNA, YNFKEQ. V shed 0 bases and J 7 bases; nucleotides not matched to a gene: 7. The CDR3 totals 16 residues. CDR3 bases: TGTGCCAGCAGCCAAGATTTGGCTAGCGGGGCAAATGAGCAGTTCTTC. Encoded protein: CASSQDLASGANEQFF.

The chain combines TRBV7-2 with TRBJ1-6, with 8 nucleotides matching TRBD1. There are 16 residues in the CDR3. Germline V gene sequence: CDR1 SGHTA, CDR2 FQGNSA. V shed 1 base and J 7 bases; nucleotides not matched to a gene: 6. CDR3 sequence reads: CASSLGTGFGNSPLHF. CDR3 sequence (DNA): TGTGCCAGCAGCTTAGGGACAGGGTTTGGAAATTCACCCCTCCACTTT. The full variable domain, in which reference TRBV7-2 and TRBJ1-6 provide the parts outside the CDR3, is GAGVSQSPSNKVTEKGKDVELRCDPISGHTALYWYRQSLGQGLEFLIYFQGNSAPDKSGLPSDRFSAERTGGSVSTLTIQRTQQEDSAVYLCASSLGTGFGNSPLHFGNGTRLTVT.

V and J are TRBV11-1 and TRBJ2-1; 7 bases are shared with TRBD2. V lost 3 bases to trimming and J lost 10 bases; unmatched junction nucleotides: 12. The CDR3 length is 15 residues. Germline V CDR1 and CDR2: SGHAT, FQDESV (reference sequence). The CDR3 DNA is TGTGCCAGCAGCTTCCCGTGGAGCGGGACGAAGGAGCAGTTCTTC. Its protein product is CASSFPWSGTKEQFF.

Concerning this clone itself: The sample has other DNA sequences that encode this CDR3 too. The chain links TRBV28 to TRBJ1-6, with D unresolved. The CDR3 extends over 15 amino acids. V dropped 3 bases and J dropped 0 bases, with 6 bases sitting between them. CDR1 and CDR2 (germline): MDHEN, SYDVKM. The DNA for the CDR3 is TGTGCCAGCAGTTTTTCGGGCTCCTATAATTCACCCCTCCACTTT. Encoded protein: CASSFSGSYNSPLHF. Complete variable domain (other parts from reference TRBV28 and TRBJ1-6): DVKVTQSSRYLVKRTGEKVFLECVQDMDHENMFWYRQDPGLGLRLIYFSYDVKMKEKGDIPEGYSVSREKKERFSLILESASTNQTSMYLCASSFSGSYNSPLHFGNGTRLTVT.

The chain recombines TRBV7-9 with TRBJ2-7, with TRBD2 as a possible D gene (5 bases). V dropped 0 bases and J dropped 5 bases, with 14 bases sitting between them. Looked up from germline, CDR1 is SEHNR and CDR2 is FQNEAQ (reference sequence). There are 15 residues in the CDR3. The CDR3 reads CASSLAQASLDEQYF. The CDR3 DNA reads TGTGCCAGCAGCTTAGCTCAAGCTAGCCTCGACGAGCAGTACTTC.

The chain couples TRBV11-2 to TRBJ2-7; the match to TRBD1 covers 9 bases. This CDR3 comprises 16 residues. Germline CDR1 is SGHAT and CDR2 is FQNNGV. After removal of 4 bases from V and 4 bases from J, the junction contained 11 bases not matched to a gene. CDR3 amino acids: CASSSHRGRSKYEQYF. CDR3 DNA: TGTGCCAGCAGCTCCCACAGGGGGCGCAGTAAATACGAGCAGTACTTC.

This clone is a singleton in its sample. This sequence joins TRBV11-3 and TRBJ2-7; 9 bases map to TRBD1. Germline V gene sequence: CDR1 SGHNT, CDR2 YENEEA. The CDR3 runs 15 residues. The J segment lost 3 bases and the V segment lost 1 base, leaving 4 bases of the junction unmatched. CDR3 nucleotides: TGTGCCAGCAGCTTAGGTCCGGGACAGGGCTACGAGCAGTACTTC. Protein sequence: CASSLGPGQGYEQYF.

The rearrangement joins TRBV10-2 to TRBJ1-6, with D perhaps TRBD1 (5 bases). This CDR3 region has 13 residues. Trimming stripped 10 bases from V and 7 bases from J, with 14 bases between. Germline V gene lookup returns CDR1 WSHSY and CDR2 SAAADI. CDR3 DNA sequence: TGCGCCATCGGCAGGGATCCAAATTCACCCCTCCACTTT. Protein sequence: CAIGRDPNSPLHF.

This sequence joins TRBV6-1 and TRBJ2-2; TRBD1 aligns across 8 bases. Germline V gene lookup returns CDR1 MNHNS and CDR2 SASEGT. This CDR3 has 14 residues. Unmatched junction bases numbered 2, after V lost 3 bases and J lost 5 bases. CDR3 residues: CASSDRTGTGELFF. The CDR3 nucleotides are TGTGCCAGCAGTGACAGGACAGGGACCGGGGAGCTGTTTTTT.

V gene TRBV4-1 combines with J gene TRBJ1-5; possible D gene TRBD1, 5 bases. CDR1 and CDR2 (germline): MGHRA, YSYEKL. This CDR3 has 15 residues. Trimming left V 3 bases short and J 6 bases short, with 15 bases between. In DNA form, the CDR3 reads TGCGCCAGCAGCCAGGGCCGGGACTTTTCTCAGCCCCAGCATTTT. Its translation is CASSQGRDFSQPQHF.

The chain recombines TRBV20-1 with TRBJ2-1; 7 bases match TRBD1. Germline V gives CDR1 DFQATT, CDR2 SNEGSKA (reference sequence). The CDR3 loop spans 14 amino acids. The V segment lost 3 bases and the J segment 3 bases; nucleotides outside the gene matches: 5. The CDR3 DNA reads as TGCAGTGCTAGTTACTGGACAGGCTACAATGAGCAGTTCTTC. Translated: CSASYWTGYNEQFF.

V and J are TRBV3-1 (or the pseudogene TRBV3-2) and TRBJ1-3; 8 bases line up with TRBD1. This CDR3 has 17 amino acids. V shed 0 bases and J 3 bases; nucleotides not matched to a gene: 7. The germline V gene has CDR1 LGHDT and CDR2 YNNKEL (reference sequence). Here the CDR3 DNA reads TGTGCCAGCAGCCAAGAGAGGACAGGGCTCAATGGAAACACCATATATTTT. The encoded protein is CASSQERTGLNGNTIYF.

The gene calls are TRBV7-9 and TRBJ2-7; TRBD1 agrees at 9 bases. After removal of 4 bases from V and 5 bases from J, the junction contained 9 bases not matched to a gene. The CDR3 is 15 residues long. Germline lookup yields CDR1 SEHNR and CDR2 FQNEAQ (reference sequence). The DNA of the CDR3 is TGTGCCAGCAGCTCACCGACAGGGGGTCTCGACGAGCAGTACTTC. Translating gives CASSSPTGGLDEQYF.